A single sample is the source of the 7 T cell receptor beta chains below, sequenced in a study of blood T cell repertoires in COVID-19. Produced via immunoSEQ multiplex PCR; TCRdb's table is partial and in-frame only. Here the sample spans around 370,000 clones, almost 90% being singletons. The sequenced sample consisted of peripheral blood. The source of these receptors is a man aged 18 to 29 with active or convalescent COVID-19.

This chain links TRBV4-2 with TRBJ2-7; 10 nucleotides line up with TRBD2. With 3 bases clipped from V and 4 bases from J, the junction kept 9 bases outside the gene matches. The germline V gene encodes CDR1 LGHNA and CDR2 YNFKEQ. This CDR3 comprises 16 residues. The CDR3 is CASSQGASGGFYEQYF. CDR3 DNA sequence: TGTGCCAGCAGCCAGGGAGCTAGCGGGGGTTTTTACGAGCAGTACTTC.

J is TRBJ1-1 and V is TRBV7-2; the D is unclear. The CDR3 has 10 amino acids. Germline V lookup: CDR1 SGHTA, CDR2 FQGNSA. V was trimmed by 8 bases and J by 4 bases, leaving 5 bases between them. The CDR3: CASVLTEAFF. The CDR3 DNA follows: TGTGCCAGCGTCCTCACTGAAGCTTTCTTT. The full variable domain, completed using reference TRBV7-2 and TRBJ1-1, is GAGVSQSPSNKVTEKGKDVELRCDPISGHTALYWYRQSLGQGLEFLIYFQGNSAPDKSGLPSDRFSAERTGGSVSTLTIQRTQQEDSAVYLCASVLTEAFFGQGTRLTVV.

The chain has TRBV4-1 and TRBJ1-4; no reliable D call. Germline CDR1 reads MGHRA; CDR2 reads YSYEKL. This CDR3 region has 15 residues. V lost 5 bases and J 6 bases, leaving 16 bases between the germline ends. The CDR3 coding sequence is TGCGCCAGCAGCAAGACACTTTCCCGATATGAAAAACTGTTTTTT. Its translation is CASSKTLSRYEKLFF.

J is TRBJ1-4 and V is TRBV7-9, with no clear D. The V and J ends lost 3 bases and 1 base respectively, with 15 bases between them. This CDR3 has 17 residues. From germline, CDR1 is SEHNR and CDR2 FQNEAQ (reference sequence). CDR3 amino acids: CASSFREAHRTNEKLFF. CDR3 nucleotides: TGTGCCAGCAGCTTTCGGGAGGCGCATCGAACTAATGAAAAACTGTTTTTT. Supplemented by reference TRBV7-9 and TRBJ1-4, the full variable domain reads DTGVSQNPRHKITKRGQNVTFRCDPISEHNRLYWYRQTLGQGPEFLTYFQNEAQLEKSRLLSDRFSAERPKGSFSTLEIQRTEQGDSAMYLCASSFREAHRTNEKLFFGSGTQLSVL.

This chain connects TRBV19 to TRBJ1-1, with D tentatively TRBD1 (6 bases). Germline V gene lookup returns CDR1 LNHDA and CDR2 SQIVND (reference sequence). The CDR3 spans 14 residues. Trimming shortened V by 4 bases and J by 4 bases, and 13 bases separated the two germline ends. Written as DNA, the CDR3 is TGTGCCAGTAGTAAAGGGACAAGGGGCACTGAAGCTTTCTTT. This gives the protein CASSKGTRGTEAFF. Using reference TRBV19 and TRBJ1-1 for the parts outside the CDR3, the full variable domain is DGGITQSPKYLFRKEGQNVTLSCEQNLNHDAMYWYRQDPGQGLRLIYYSQIVNDFQKGDIAEGYSVSREKKESFPLTVTSAQKNPTAFYLCASSKGTRGTEAFFGQGTRLTVV.

This clone was seen a single time. This chain links TRBV30 with TRBJ1-3, with D perhaps matching TRBD1 (6 bases). The V gene lost 8 bases and the J gene lost 2 bases, with 16 bases spanning the gap. CDR3 length: 14 amino acids. CDR1 and CDR2 (germline): GTSNPN, SVGIG (reference sequence). CDR3 sequence: CAGGNSGAGNTIYF. DNA for the CDR3: TGTGCCGGAGGAAATTCAGGGGCTGGAAACACCATATATTTT.

The chain carries TRBV28 and TRBJ2-7; D gene uncertain. Germline V gene data show CDR1 as MDHEN and CDR2 as SYDVKM. This CDR3 has 13 amino acids. The germline V and J ends were trimmed by 2 bases and 5 bases, with 10 bases remaining between them. CDR3 sequence reads: CASSLMQVHEQYF. DNA of the CDR3: TGTGCCAGCAGTTTAATGCAGGTCCACGAGCAGTACTTC.